This T cell receptor (beta chain) comes out of a study of T-cell reconstitution after alpha-beta-depleted transplantation in children. The TCRbeta library was prepared with unique molecular identifiers. Each CDR3 protein is one row after TCRdb ran MiXCR on the PCR reads. The sample includes approximately 240,000 distinct CDR3 sequences, roughly 9% of them seen just once. The V and J ends lost 4 bases and 3 bases respectively, with 7 bases between them. Per the germline V gene, CDR1 is SGHRS and CDR2 is YFSETQ. The CDR3 extends over 13 amino acids. There are many counts of this clonotype. The sequencing here drew on PBMCs from the stem cell graft donor, taken from the stem cell graft. This clonotype originated in a human donor who donated a stem cell graft to a child with acute lymphoblastic leukemia. V is TRBV5-1 and J is TRBJ1-4, with D unresolved. CDR3 loop: CASSLSANEKLFF. DNA for the CDR3: TGCGCCAGCAGCCTTTCGGCTAATGAAAAACTGTTTTTT.